The entry below describes one T cell receptor beta chain. The antigen remains unidentified. In germline, CDR1 is SQVTM, CDR2 ANQGSEA. V dropped 7 bases and J dropped 6; count of bases not matched to a gene: 8. CDR3 size: 12 residues. Presence of unique molecular identifiers characterized the TCR beta cDNA libraries. The authors obtained 500,000 to 600,000 cDNA molecules from roughly 1.1 to 9.2 million T cells. From the PCR reads, TCRdb called clonotypes with MiXCR, one entry per CDR3 protein. Counted here are hundreds of thousands of distinct CDR3 sequences, roughly 47% occurring once; the ten biggest clones make up over 1.5%. The source of the sample is a study of post-analysis software for immune sequencing data. Study-level results: Significantly lower normalized Chao1 diversity was seen in multiple sclerosis patients than in controls. Among 4 or 5 TRBV segments more frequent in patients than controls were TRBV5-6, TRBV5-1 and TRBV20-1. Samples made in the same batch grouped tightly together by F measure.

This receptor was obtained from a girl aged 5 to 17 with multiple sclerosis. The sequencing input was blood. The genes are TRBV29-1 and TRBJ2-7; 8 nucleotides agree with TRBD1. CDR3 nucleotides: TGCAGCGCCCGGACAGGGAGAGGCGAGCAGTACTTC. Translation: CSARTGRGEQYF.